This T cell receptor beta chain is from a study of OX40 agonist ivuxolimab in advanced cancers. Sequencing used immunoSEQ multiplex PCR; TCRdb keeps in-frame clones, though not all of them. The repertoire consists of about 58,000 clones, with 70% to 90% occurring once and the leading ten covering about 0.8%. The CDR3 runs 14 residues. Germline V gene data show CDR1 as SGHTA and CDR2 as FQGNSA. V lost 3 bases to trimming and J lost 3 bases, with 8 bases between them. This chain connects TRBV7-2 to TRBJ2-2; no reliable D call. The material sequenced was CD4+ or CD8+ T cells sorted from blood, taken in a trial of the OX40 agonist ivuxolimab. This TCR was sampled from an adult with an advanced solid tumor such as melanoma, head and neck, liver or kidney cancer. CDR3 in DNA: TGTGCCAGCAGCTTTAAGGGCTACACCGGGGAGCTGTTTTTT. It is translated as CASSFKGYTGELFF.